This TCR beta chain originates from a study of molecular identifiers for immune sequencing clone quantification. TCRdb analysed the PCR reads with MiXCR anew, one entry per CDR3 protein. The sample includes a few hundred thousand distinct CDR3 sequences, roughly 24% of them seen just once. With regard to this clonotype: At one of its ends the junction is not consistent with the germline gene, which may arise from a read error.

Looked up from germline, CDR1 is GTSNPN and CDR2 is SVGIG (reference sequence). This CDR3 has 15 residues. The origin of this receptor is a human donor in good health. Some libraries in this study had Jurkat cell RNA spiked in. The sequenced material came from naive CD8+ T cells from blood, with Jurkat cell RNA spiked in. The subset here: FACS-sorted CD8+CD4-CCR7+CD45RA+ naive T cells. This chain joins TRBV30 and TRBJ2-1, with D tentatively TRBD2 (6 bases). The CDR3 coding sequence is TGTGTCTGGAGGGTGGCGCCGAGCTCCTACAATGAGCAGTTCTTC. As protein: CVWRVAPSSYNEQFF.